These T cell receptor beta chains were read from a single sample in a study of blood T cell repertoires in COVID-19. TCRdb's table, derived via immunoSEQ multiplex PCR, lists solely in-frame clones and lacks some. The sample lists some 120,000 clones, about four fifths seen once, with less than 11% in the top ten. The sample taken for sequencing was peripheral blood. The receptors were sampled from a human donor in a cohort sampled during active COVID-19. Both conserved end residues are part of each CDR3. The D gene is left open where the match is weak. Clone size is not always given. Where it is, it says once, few, many or a class for expanded clones.

d_gene,j_gene,abundance,v_gene,CDR3nt,CDR3aa
.,TRBJ1-1,.,TRBV3-1/TRBV3-2,TGTGCCAGCAGCCAAGCGCCGGGAAGGAACACTGAAGCTTTCTTT,CASSQAPGRNTEAFF
.,TRBJ2-3,.,TRBV9,TGTGCCAGCAGCCCATCCACTGGCACAGATACGCAGTATTTT,CASSPSTGTDTQYF
.,TRBJ1-2,.,TRBV27,TGTGCCAGCAGTTTAATGGGGGCCACTAACTATGGCTACACCTTC,CASSLMGATNYGYTF
.,TRBJ1-2,.,TRBV30,TGTGCCTGGAGAGAGGCAGGGGCGCTCCTTCCTGGCTACACCTTC,CAWREAGALLPGYTF
.,TRBJ2-5,.,TRBV7-9,TGTGCCAGCAGGATGATGTCGGGGAGAGAGACCCAGTACTTC,CASRMMSGRETQYF
TRBD1,TRBJ2-7,.,TRBV11-2,TGTGCCAGCAGCTTGGGGACAGGGTACTCCTACGAGCAGTACTTC,CASSLGTGYSYEQYF
TRBD1,TRBJ1-5,.,TRBV6-5,TGTGCCAGTAGACAGGGTTTCGGGCTAAATCAGCCCCAGCATTTT,CASRQGFGLNQPQHF
.,TRBJ2-2,.,TRBV30,TGTGCCTGGAGTAGGGACTCCTACACCGGGGAGCTGTTTTTT,CAWSRDSYTGELFF
.,TRBJ2-1,.,TRBV5-1,TGCGCCAGCAGCTTGCTGGGGCGCCGAGACAATGAGCAGTTCTTC,CASSLLGRRDNEQFF
.,TRBJ1-1,.,TRBV18,TGTGCCAGCTCACTAGGGGATTCGAGGACTGAAGCTTTCTTT,CASSLGDSRTEAFF
TRBD2,TRBJ2-1,.,TRBV7-7,TGTGCCAGCAGCTTATTGGCGGGGGGGCCTAATGAGCAGTTCTTC,CASSLLAGGPNEQFF
TRBD1,TRBJ1-4,.,TRBV25-1,TGTGCCAGCAGTGAAGACAGGGAGCCTAATGAAAAACTGTTTTTT,CASSEDREPNEKLFF
.,TRBJ2-1,.,TRBV11-3,TGTGCCAGCAGCTTTAGCGGAGAAAAGGATGAGCAGTTCTTC,CASSFSGEKDEQFF
TRBD1,TRBJ1-2,.,TRBV6-5,TGTGCCAGCACTAGAACGGGACAGAACTATGGCTACACCTTC,CASTRTGQNYGYTF
.,TRBJ1-3,.,TRBV6-5,TGTGCCAGCAGTTACTCGGCGGGGGGAAACACCATATATTTT,CASSYSAGGNTIYF
TRBD1,TRBJ1-3,few,TRBV7-3,TGTGCCAGCAGCTTATGTTGGCCAGGGGGCACGAAAGCTGGAAACACCATATATTTT,CASSLCWPGGTKAGNTIYF
TRBD2,TRBJ2-7,.,TRBV9,TGTGCCAGCAGCGGTCCTACTAGCGGGGGCATCTCCTACGAGCAGTACTTC,CASSGPTSGGISYEQYF
TRBD1,TRBJ2-7,.,TRBV7-2,TGTGCCAGCAGCCTAGCGTCCGGGACAGGGTCACACGAGCAGTACTTC,CASSLASGTGSHEQYF
TRBD1,TRBJ2-5,.,TRBV11-2,TGTGCCAGCAGTAGGGACAGGGGGGAGACCCAGTACTTC,CASSRDRGETQYF
TRBD1,TRBJ1-5,.,TRBV18,TGTGCCAGCTCACGCAAGCCGGGACAGGCGACCAATCAGCCCCAGCATTTT,CASSRKPGQATNQPQHF
.,TRBJ1-1,few,TRBV5-1,TGCGCCAGCAGCTTGAGTTCGAGGAACACTGAAGCTTTCTTT,CASSLSSRNTEAFF
TRBD1,TRBJ1-5,once,TRBV5-6,TGTGCCAGCAGCAATCAACAGGGGTTAGAAAGTCAGCCCCAGCATTTT,CASSNQQGLESQPQHF
.,TRBJ1-1,once,TRBV3-1/TRBV3-2,TGTGCCAGCAGCCCCACAGGGCCTGCGGCGAACACTGAAGCTTTCTTT,CASSPTGPAANTEAFF
.,TRBJ1-6,.,TRBV6-5,TGTGCCAGCACAGTTAGCTCTACAAGTTCACCCCTCCACTTT,CASTVSSTSSPLHF
.,TRBJ2-3,.,TRBV18,TGTGCCAGCTCACAGACCAGCGGCACAGATACGCAGTATTTT,CASSQTSGTDTQYF
.,TRBJ1-1,.,TRBV4-3,TGCGCCAGCAGCCAAGATGCGGGGGGCAACACTGAAGCTTTCTTT,CASSQDAGGNTEAFF
.,TRBJ2-7,once,TRBV5-1,TGCGCCAGCAGCTTGGACACAGCCTACGAGCAGTACTTC,CASSLDTAYEQYF
TRBD2,TRBJ2-7,.,TRBV7-9,TGTGCCAGCAGCCGCCCGACTAGCGGGAGGGCCGGCGAGCAGTACTTC,CASSRPTSGRAGEQYF
.,TRBJ1-1,many,TRBV30,TGTGCCTGGAGTGTACGCAGGGCAATAAACACTGAAGCTTTCTTT,CAWSVRRAINTEAFF
.,TRBJ2-4,.,TRBV5-6,TGTGCCAGCAGCACAGGATTAGCCAAAAACATTCAGTACTTC,CASSTGLAKNIQYF
TRBD2,TRBJ2-2,.,TRBV7-3,TGTGCCAGCAGCTTAGGAGTAGCGGGCGGGGAGCTGTTTTTT,CASSLGVAGGELFF
.,TRBJ1-1,once,TRBV12-5,TGTGCTAGTCTGAGCGATGTCAGACCATCTGAAGCTTTCTTT,CASLSDVRPSEAFF
TRBD2,TRBJ2-3,.,TRBV19,TGTGCCAGTAGTATGGCTGCGGGGGGAGAAGATACGCAGTATTTT,CASSMAAGGEDTQYF
TRBD1,TRBJ1-2,.,TRBV7-2,TGTGCCAGCAGCCCAAGACAGGGACAGAACGATGGCTACACCTTC,CASSPRQGQNDGYTF
TRBD1,TRBJ2-5,few,TRBV7-9,TGTGCCAGCAGGGCCAGACAGGGGGCCAGGGAGACCCAGTACTTC,CASRARQGARETQYF
.,TRBJ2-7,.,TRBV4-1,TGCGCCAGCAGCCGAGACCTCCTTTCCTACGAGCAGTACTTC,CASSRDLLSYEQYF
.,TRBJ2-4,few,TRBV7-2,TGTGCCAGCAGCTTATCTCTAGCCAAAAACATTCAGTACTTC,CASSLSLAKNIQYF
TRBD1,TRBJ2-7,.,TRBV5-5,TGTGCCAGCAGCTTCGTGGACAGGGTGTTGGGCGAGCAGTACTTC,CASSFVDRVLGEQYF
.,TRBJ1-1,.,TRBV7-9,TGTGCGTGCGGTGGGTCGTCGGCTGAAGCTTTCTTT,CACGGSSAEAFF
TRBD1,TRBJ2-7,.,TRBV5-1,TGCGCCAGCAGCTTTAGGGGACAGGGGCACGAGCAGTACTTC,CASSFRGQGHEQYF
.,TRBJ2-4,once,TRBV19,TGTGCCAGTAGTATTGCCGGCCGGGGCATTCAGTACTTC,CASSIAGRGIQYF
.,TRBJ1-3,once,TRBV9,TGTGCCAGCAGCGAACCAGGGCGGTCAAACACCATATATTTT,CASSEPGRSNTIYF